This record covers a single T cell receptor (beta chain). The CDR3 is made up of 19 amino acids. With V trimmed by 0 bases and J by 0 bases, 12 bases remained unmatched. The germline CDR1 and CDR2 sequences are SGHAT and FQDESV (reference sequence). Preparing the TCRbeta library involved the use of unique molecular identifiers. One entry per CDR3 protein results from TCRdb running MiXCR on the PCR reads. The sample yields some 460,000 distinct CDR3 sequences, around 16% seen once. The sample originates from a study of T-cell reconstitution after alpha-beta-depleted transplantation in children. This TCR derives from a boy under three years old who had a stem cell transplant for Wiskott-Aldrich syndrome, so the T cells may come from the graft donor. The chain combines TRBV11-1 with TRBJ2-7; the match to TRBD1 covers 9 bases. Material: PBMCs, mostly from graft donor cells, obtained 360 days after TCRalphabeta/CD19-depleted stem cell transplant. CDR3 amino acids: CASSLAVRTGALLSYEQYF. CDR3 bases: TGTGCCAGCAGCTTAGCGGTGAGGACAGGGGCCTTGCTCTCCTACGAGCAGTACTTC.